These 5 T cell receptor beta chains originate from one sample sequenced in a study of T-cell reconstitution after alpha-beta-depleted transplantation in children. Molecular barcoding with unique molecular identifiers was used for the TCRbeta library. From the PCR reads, TCRdb called clonotypes with MiXCR, one entry per CDR3 protein. The sample has about 1,000,000 distinct CDR3 sequences; about 29% are singletons. This sample comprised PBMCs, mostly from graft donor cells, obtained 360 days after TCRalphabeta/CD19-depleted stem cell transplant. These receptors originate from a boy younger than two who had a stem cell transplant for SCID, so the T cells may come from the graft donor.

The chain recombines TRBV18 with TRBJ1-2; a possible D gene is TRBD1 (6 bases). Trimming shortened V by 0 bases and J by 5 bases, and 10 bases separated the two germline ends. Germline V CDR1 and CDR2: KGHSH, LQKENI. CDR3 size: 14 residues. CDR3 sequence: CASSPPRGDYGYTF. The CDR3 coding sequence is TGTGCCAGCTCACCACCGAGGGGGGATTATGGCTACACCTTC.

This clonotype was picked up a small number of times. The chain carries TRBV15 and TRBJ2-1; tentatively, D is TRBD2 (6 bases). V was trimmed by 2 bases and J by 8 bases, leaving 16 bases between them. CDR3 length: 15 amino acids. CDR1 is LNHNV and CDR2 is YYDKDF in the germline V gene (reference sequence). As DNA, the CDR3 is TGTGCCACCAGCAGACCACCGGGAGCCGACGATGAGCAGTTCTTC. Its translation is CATSRPPGADDEQFF.

V gene TRBV11-2 combines with J gene TRBJ2-1, with D tentatively TRBD1 or TRBD2 (5 bases each). V dropped 2 bases and J dropped 5 bases, with 16 bases sitting between them. The CDR3 spans 16 residues. The germline V gene has CDR1 SGHAT and CDR2 FQNNGV. For the CDR3, the DNA is TGTGCCAGCAGCTTATCCCGGGACCCTGGGAACAATGAGCAGTTCTTC. Encoded protein: CASSLSRDPGNNEQFF.

Worth noting for this clonotype: An end of the junction differs from the germline gene, which may be a read error. The rearrangement uses TRBV9 and TRBJ2-3; D tentatively fits TRBD1 or TRBD2 (6 bases each). Germline CDR1 is SGDLS and CDR2 is YYNGEE. The CDR3 extends over 18 amino acids. CDR3 DNA sequence: TGTGCCAGCAGCGTAGGTAATTGGGGGGCGACTCTAACAGAAACGCAGTATTTT. Translation gives CASSVGNWGATLTETQYF.

The CDR3 loop is CASSQDVWGSYEQYF. CDR3 in DNA: TGTGCCAGCAGCCAAGATGTGTGGGGATCCTACGAGCAGTACTTC. The chain links TRBV4-2 to TRBJ2-7; the D is unclear. V dropped 0 bases and J dropped 1 base, with 10 bases sitting between them. CDR3 length: 15 amino acids. Germline CDR1 and CDR2: LGHNA and YNFKEQ.